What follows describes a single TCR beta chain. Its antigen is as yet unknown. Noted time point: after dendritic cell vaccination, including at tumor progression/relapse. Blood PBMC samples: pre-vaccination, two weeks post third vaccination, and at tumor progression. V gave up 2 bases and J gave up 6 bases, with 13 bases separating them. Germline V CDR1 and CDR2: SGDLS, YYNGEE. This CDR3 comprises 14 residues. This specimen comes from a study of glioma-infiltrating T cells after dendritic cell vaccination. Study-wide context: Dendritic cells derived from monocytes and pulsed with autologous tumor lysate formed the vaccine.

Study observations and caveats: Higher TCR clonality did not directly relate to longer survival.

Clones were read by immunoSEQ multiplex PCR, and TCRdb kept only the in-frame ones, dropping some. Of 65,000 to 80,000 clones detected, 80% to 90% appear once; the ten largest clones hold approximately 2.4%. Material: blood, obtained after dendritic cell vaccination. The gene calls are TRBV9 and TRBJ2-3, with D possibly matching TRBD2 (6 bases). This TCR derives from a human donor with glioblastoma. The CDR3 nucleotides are TGTGCCAGCAGCGTCGAACGGGAGCGGGATACGCAGTATTTT. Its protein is CASSVERERDTQYF.